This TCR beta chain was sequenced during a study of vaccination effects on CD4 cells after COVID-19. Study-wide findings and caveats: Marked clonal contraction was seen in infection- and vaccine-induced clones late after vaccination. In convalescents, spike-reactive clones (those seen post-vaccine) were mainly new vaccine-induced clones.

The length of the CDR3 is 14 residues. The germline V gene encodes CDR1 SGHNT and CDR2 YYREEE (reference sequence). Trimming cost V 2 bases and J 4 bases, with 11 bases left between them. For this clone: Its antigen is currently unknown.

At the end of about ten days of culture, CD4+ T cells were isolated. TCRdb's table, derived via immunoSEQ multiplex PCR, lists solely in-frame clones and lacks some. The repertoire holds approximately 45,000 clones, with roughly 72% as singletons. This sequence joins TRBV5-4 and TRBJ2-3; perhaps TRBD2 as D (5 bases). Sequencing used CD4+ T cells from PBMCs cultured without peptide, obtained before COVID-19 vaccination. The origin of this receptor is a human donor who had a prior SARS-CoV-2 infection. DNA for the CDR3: TGTGCCAGCAGCTTTACTAGAATTTCAGATACGCAGTATTTT. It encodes CASSFTRISDTQYF.